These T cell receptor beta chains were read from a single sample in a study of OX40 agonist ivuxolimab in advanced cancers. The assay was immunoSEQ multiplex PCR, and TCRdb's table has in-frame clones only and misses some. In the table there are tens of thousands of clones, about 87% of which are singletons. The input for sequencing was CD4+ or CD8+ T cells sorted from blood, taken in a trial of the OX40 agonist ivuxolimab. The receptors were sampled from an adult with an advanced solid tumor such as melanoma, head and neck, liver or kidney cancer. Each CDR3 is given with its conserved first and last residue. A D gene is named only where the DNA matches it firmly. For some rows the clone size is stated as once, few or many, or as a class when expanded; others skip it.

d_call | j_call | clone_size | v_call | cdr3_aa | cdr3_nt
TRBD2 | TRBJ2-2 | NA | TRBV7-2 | CASSLGGLAGELFF | TGTGCCAGCAGCTTGGGGGGGTTAGCCGGGGAGCTGTTTTTT
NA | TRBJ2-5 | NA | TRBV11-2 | CASSRGPQETQYF | TGTGCCAGCAGTCGAGGGCCACAAGAGACCCAGTACTTC
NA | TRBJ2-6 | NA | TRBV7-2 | CASSLAGANVLTF | TGTGCCAGCAGCTTAGCTGGGGCCAACGTCCTGACTTTC
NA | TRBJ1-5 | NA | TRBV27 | CASREGGTRGNQPQHF | TGTGCCAGCCGAGAAGGGGGGACAAGAGGTAATCAGCCCCAGCATTTT
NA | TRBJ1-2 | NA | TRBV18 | CASSPLPENYGYTF | TGTGCCAGCTCACCACTACCGGAGAACTATGGCTACACCTTC
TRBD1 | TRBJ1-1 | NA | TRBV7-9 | CASSPRDRNTEAFF | TGTGCCAGCAGCCCCCGGGACAGGAACACTGAAGCTTTCTTT
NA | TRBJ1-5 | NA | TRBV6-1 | CASSGIGSFGNQPQHF | TGTGCCAGCAGTGGTATAGGGTCGTTCGGCAATCAGCCCCAGCATTTT
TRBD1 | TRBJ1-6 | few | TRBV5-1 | CASSVGQGASPLHF | TGCGCCAGCAGCGTCGGACAGGGGGCCTCACCCCTCCACTTT
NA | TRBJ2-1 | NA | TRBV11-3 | CASSSTGAKQFF | TGTGCCAGCAGCTCTACCGGGGCCAAGCAGTTCTTC
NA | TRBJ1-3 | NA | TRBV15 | CATSRDAVLPLSGNTIYF | TGTGCCACCAGCAGAGATGCCGTGTTGCCCCTCTCTGGAAACACCATATATTTT
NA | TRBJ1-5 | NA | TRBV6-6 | CASSRQVANQPQHF | TGTGCCAGCAGTAGACAGGTGGCCAATCAGCCCCAGCATTTT
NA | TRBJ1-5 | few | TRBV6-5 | CASSSRENQPQHF | TGTGCCAGCAGCTCCAGGGAAAATCAGCCCCAGCATTTT
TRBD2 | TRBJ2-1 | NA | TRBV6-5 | CASSYTSSGRRNEQFF | TGTGCCAGCAGTTACACGTCTAGCGGGAGAAGGAATGAGCAGTTCTTC
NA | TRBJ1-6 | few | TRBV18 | CASSPDTYGNSPLHF | TGTGCCAGCTCACCAGACACCTATGGGAATTCACCCCTCCACTTT
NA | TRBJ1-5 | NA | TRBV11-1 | CASCRAHNQPQHF | TGTGCCAGTTGCAGGGCCCACAATCAGCCCCAGCATTTT
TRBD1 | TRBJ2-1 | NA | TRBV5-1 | CASSVGQLNEQFF | TGCGCCAGCAGCGTGGGACAGCTCAATGAGCAGTTCTTC
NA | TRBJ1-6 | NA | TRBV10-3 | CAISERRESPLHF | TGTGCCATCAGTGAGCGAAGGGAATCACCCCTCCACTTT
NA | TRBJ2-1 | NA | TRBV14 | CASSPSSSAGSYNEQFF | TGTGCCAGCAGCCCCTCATCGTCAGCGGGCAGTTACAATGAGCAGTTCTTC
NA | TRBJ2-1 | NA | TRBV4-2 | CASSRDPPGYDNEQFF | TGTGCCAGCAGCCGAGATCCCCCCGGGTACGACAATGAGCAGTTCTTC
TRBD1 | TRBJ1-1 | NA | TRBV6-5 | CASSHRDREWTEAFF | TGTGCCAGCAGTCACCGGGACAGGGAGTGGACTGAAGCTTTCTTT
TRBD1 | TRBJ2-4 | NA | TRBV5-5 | CASSRGPVDGAHIQYF | TGTGCCAGCAGCAGGGGGCCTGTCGACGGGGCCCACATTCAGTACTTC
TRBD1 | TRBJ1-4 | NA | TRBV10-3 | CAISESEGAKLFF | TGTGCCATCAGTGAGTCTGAGGGGGCGAAACTGTTTTTT
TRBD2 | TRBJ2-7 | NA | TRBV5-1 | CASSLGGRGAYEQYF | TGCGCCAGCAGCTTGGGCGGGAGGGGAGCCTACGAGCAGTACTTC
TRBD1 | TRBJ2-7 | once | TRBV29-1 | CSALGQRGGSEQYF | TGCAGCGCTTTAGGACAGCGAGGGGGCAGCGAGCAGTACTTC
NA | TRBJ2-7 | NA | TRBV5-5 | CASSLDSEQYF | TGTGCCAGCAGCTTGGATTCCGAGCAGTACTTC
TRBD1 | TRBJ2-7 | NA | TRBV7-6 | CASSQGASEQYF | TGTGCCAGCAGCCAGGGGGCGTCCGAGCAGTACTTC
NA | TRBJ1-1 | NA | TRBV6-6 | CASSYGQPRNTEAFF | TGTGCCAGCAGTTACGGTCAGCCAAGGAACACTGAAGCTTTCTTT
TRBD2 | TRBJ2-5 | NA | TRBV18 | CASSPRVAGTQETQYF | TGTGCCAGCTCACCAAGGGTAGCGGGGACTCAAGAGACCCAGTACTTC
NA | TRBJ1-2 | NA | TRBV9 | CASSVGGTDGYTF | TGTGCCAGCAGCGTAGGAGGTACAGATGGCTACACCTTC
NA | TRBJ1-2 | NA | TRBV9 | CASSVDANYGYTF | TGTGCCAGCAGCGTCGACGCGAACTATGGCTACACCTTC
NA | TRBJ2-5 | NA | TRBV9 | CASSVGAATIQETQYF | TGTGCCAGCAGCGTAGGGGCCGCTACCATCCAAGAGACCCAGTACTTC
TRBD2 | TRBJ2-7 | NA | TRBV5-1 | CASSWATTSGRDYEQYF | TGCGCCAGCAGCTGGGCCACGACTAGCGGGAGGGATTACGAGCAGTACTTC
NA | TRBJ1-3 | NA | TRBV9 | CASSVETHSGNTIYF | TGTGCCAGCAGCGTAGAGACGCACTCTGGAAACACCATATATTTT
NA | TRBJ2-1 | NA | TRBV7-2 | CASSLATLGYNEQFF | TGTGCCAGCAGCTTAGCAACACTGGGGTACAATGAGCAGTTCTTC
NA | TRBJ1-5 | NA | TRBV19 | CASTGRDGFSNQPQHF | TGTGCCAGTACCGGACGGGACGGTTTTAGCAATCAGCCCCAGCATTTT
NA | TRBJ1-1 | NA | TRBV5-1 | CASSLGRVNTEAFF | TGCGCCAGCAGCTTGGGCCGGGTGAACACTGAAGCTTTCTTT
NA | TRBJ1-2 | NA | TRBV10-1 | CASSESRGSVSLGVNYGYTF | TGCGCCAGCAGTGAGTCTCGAGGCAGCGTATCACTAGGGGTTAACTATGGCTACACCTTC
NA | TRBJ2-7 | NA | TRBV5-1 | CASSSGTSGVEQYF | TGCGCCAGCAGCTCTGGTACCTCCGGTGTCGAGCAGTACTTC
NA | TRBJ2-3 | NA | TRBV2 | CASFRITDTQYF | TGTGCCAGCTTTCGGATCACAGATACGCAGTATTTT
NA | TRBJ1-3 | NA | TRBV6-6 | CASIDGETGNTIYF | TGTGCCAGCATTGACGGGGAAACTGGAAACACCATATATTTT
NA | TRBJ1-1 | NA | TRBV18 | CASSQQGNTEAFF | TGTGCCAGCTCACAACAGGGGAACACTGAAGCTTTCTTT
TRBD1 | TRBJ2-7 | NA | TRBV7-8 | CASSSNTGGEQYF | TGTGCCAGCAGCTCGAATACAGGGGGAGAGCAGTACTTC
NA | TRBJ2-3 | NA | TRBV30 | CAWSAGAHTDTQYF | TGTGCCTGGAGTGCAGGGGCCCACACAGATACGCAGTATTTT
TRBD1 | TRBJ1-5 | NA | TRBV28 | CASSRGGQGNQPQHF | TGTGCCAGCAGCCGGGGGGGACAGGGGAATCAGCCCCAGCATTTT
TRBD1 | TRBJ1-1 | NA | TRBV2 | CASRRDGTALEAFF | TGTGCCAGCAGAAGAGACGGGACAGCCCTTGAAGCTTTCTTT
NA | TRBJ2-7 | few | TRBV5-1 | CASSLVGLSYEQYF | TGCGCCAGCAGCTTAGTGGGTCTCTCCTACGAGCAGTACTTC
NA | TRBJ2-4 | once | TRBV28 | CASSLADINIQYF | TGTGCCAGCAGTTTGGCGGACATCAACATTCAGTACTTC
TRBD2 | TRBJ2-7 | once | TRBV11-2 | CASSLVRGSKGEQYF | TGTGCCAGCAGCTTAGTCCGCGGGAGTAAGGGCGAGCAGTACTTC